The following is a TCR beta chain sequence with its context. This clonotype was found many times. The antigen this receptor binds is unknown. Per-nucleotide qualities are absent, and no much larger clonotype sits a single base away. This entry is derived from a study of regulatory T cells in long-lasting Graves disease (dated by TCRdb to the early 2020s). About the investigation overall: Antithyroid drugs had been taken for less than 3 months by newly diagnosed Graves' disease patients. Peripheral blood TCR sequencing and RNA sequencing compared persistent Graves' disease patients with newly diagnosed Graves' disease patients. The study was registered as a clinical trial and conducted in China. A total of around 33 samples were covered by TCR sequencing, comprising some 13 persistent and around 20 newly diagnosed Graves' disease patients. The paper's findings and limits, for the study overall: Lower TCR Shannon entropy and fewer highly expanded clones were observed in persistent Graves' disease patients than in newly diagnosed patients, which suggested clonal expansion. Sequencing and analysis were restricted to the TCR beta chain. The authors acknowledged the small sample size as a limitation that may reduce accuracy. Patients with persistent disease shared more public clonotypes (roughly 2,900) than newly diagnosed patients did (approximately 970). Because the primary lesion, thyroid tissue, could not be accessed, the study looked at peripheral blood alone.

The method behind the library was multiplex PCR. The sequencing machine was an Illumina HiSeq 4000. iRepertoire HTBI primers and Arm-PCR amplification of CDR3 regions were used to construct TCR beta libraries. PCR products were gel purified before sequencing. The authors processed their data as follows. Gene usage analysis of CDR3 amino acid clonotypes used the roughly 60 TRBV and 14 to 15 TRBJ segments found across samples. COPE and FqMerger were used to merge the filtered high-quality paired reads into contigs. BLAST was used to align contigs to IMGT TRBV, TRBD and TRBJ reference genes, and CDR3 was defined according to IMGT. Any clonotype with a frequency above 0.1% was counted as a highly expanded clone. Repertoire diversity was measured by Shannon entropy, and V-J evenness by the Gini coefficient. A clonotype was considered public if more than one individual shared it. Using fastp at Q25 and MiXCR, TCRdb reprocessed the public reads and kept productive beta chains. Every distinct CDR3 protein forms one entry, paired with its most common genes and DNA. TCRdb's processing, not the study's, gives the V and J calls here. The sample includes 400,000 to 500,000 distinct CDR3 sequences, with about 16% observed a single time. 20% to 25% of the sample comes from the top ten.

In light of the paper, this sample's time point label describes: newly diagnosed GD, antithyroid drugs for less than 3 months. For both TCR sequencing and RNA sequencing, RNA was extracted from PBMCs using TRIzol. The diagnosis of Graves' disease was made according to American Thyroid Association guidelines. Recruitment of patients was carried out at an endocrinology department in Xi'an, China. Each patient gave roughly 10 milliliters of peripheral blood, collected in an EDTA anticoagulant tube. Ficoll Paque Plus density gradient separation was used to isolate PBMCs, and no additional T cell sorting was done. An Agilent 2100 Bioanalyzer and agarose gel were used to assess RNA quality, and a NanoDrop 2000 was used to measure RNA concentration. This sample also appeared in a second study, on T cells in Graves' hyperthyroidism and ophthalmopathy. As the second study states: Graves' hyperthyroidism was defined as stable when no progression to ophthalmopathy occurred over 18 months of follow-up. Hyperthyroidism patients were newly diagnosed, with disease duration under 2 months, and aged 18 to 65 years. Any patient with an uncontrolled infection, another autoimmune disease, pregnancy or lactation was excluded. Diagnoses were established on the basis of clinical symptoms, serum thyroxine and TRAb, thyroid ultrasound, and orbital computed tomography. A first-round RT-PCR of the TCR CDR3 used the HTBI primer set with the Qiagen OneStep RT-PCR kit. Most expanded thyroid clonotypes (frequency above 0.001) were also found in blood, which suggests that blood repertoires may mirror thyroid immune responses. Ophthalmopathy was separated from stable hyperthyroidism by a 13 V-J signature model, with about 86% sensitivity and about 81% specificity obtained in cross-validation and 80%/75% obtained in testing. During validation, the model predicted progression to ophthalmopathy a median of around six months ahead of onset, with around 71% sensitivity and 72% to 80% specificity. To identify TCR V-J signatures that set the groups apart, the researchers used a discovery cohort of roughly 100 patients, made up of fewer than 50 with Graves' ophthalmopathy and some 58 with stable Graves' hyperthyroidism. Prospective prediction of ophthalmopathy was tested in an independent validation cohort of approximately 18 hyperthyroidism patients and some 17 patients who later progressed to ophthalmopathy. For training and testing, the roughly 97 patients in the discovery cohort were randomly divided in a 7:3 ratio. In about 6 Graves' hyperthyroidism patients, the study also compared T-cell repertoires from thyroid tissue with T-cell repertoires from blood. After sampling, hyperthyroidism patients received methimazole starting at 30 mg daily, and ophthalmopathy patients received high-dose intravenous methylprednisolone. A second multiplex PCR round built the libraries, followed by size selection and purification. Paired-end sequencing of the libraries was performed with 100 bp reads on an Illumina HiSeq2000. SOAPnuke was used to process the raw data, throwing out any read that contained adapters or uncalled bases, had a mean Phred below 15, or lacked an exact constant-primer or identifier match. COPE v1.2.5 was used to merge the high-quality paired reads, and each unique nucleotide sequence was defined as a clonotype. Clonotypes were aligned to IMGT TRBV, TRBD and TRBJ reference segments using MiTCR v1.1. Only V-J combinations with frequency above 0.0001, covering 99% to 99.2% of repertoires, were analysed. A TCS score was defined as the ratio between F50 (clonal expansion) and ExV (chaos), using BLOSUM62-based TCRdist between CDR3 peptides within each V-J. Welch's t-statistics and random forest reduced 450 to 600 V-J features to about 12, which were used in a naive Bayes classifier (R e1071). No statistical method was used to set the sample size in advance, and investigators knew the group allocation. The paper reports TCR Vbeta CDR3 sequencing of 135 peripheral blood samples: under 45 ophthalmopathy, 70 to 85 hyperthyroidism and some 17 progressor patients.

The clonotype originates from a woman aged 18 to 35 with Graves disease. Donor details come from another sample of the same person, matched by shared clones. Sequenced here: peripheral blood mononuclear cells (PBMCs), sampled at new diagnosis, from a patient treated with antithyroid drugs.

The DNA sequence is TGTGCCAGCAGCTTTGGGTCGGGAGGTGTGGACGAGCAGTACTTC. This is translated as CASSFGSGGVDEQYF. The chain is made from TRBV7-2 and TRBJ2-7, and TRBD2 matches 7 of the central bases. Ends trimmed: V by 3 bases, J by 5 bases; bases unmatched to a gene: 10. For CDR1 and CDR2, the germline V gene lists SGHTA and FQGNSA. From its cysteine to its phenylalanine, the CDR3 spans 15 amino acids. Only the CDR3 part of the read is kept: 45 bases, read in frame from the first base.